This TCR beta chain was profiled in a study of identical twins. Among all donors, each was a healthy Caucasian. Findings and limits, study-wide: Beta clonotypes that were abundant in cord blood contained fewer insertions, a pattern absent from memory repertoires. Within monozygotic twins, out-of-frame TCR alpha sharing was underestimated by the models.

The germline V gene encodes CDR1 SGHTA and CDR2 FQGNSA. Trimming removed 6 bases at V and 4 bases at J, with 7 bases between. The CDR3 sequence is 12 residues long. TCRdb ran MiXCR on the 5' RACE reads and lists one entry per CDR3 protein. The table shows about 900,000 distinct CDR3 sequences, with 9% to 15% occurring only once. This clonotype was seen a few times. Its antigen remains unidentified. Another study also made use of these data, one on yellow fever vaccine responses in identical twins.

The sample was PBMCs. The chain links TRBV7-2 to TRBJ2-1; the D is unclear. The sequence came from a woman aged 18-29 years in good health. In DNA form, the CDR3 reads TGTGCCAGCAGAAGCGAGTACAATGAGCAGTTCTTC. It is translated as CASRSEYNEQFF. Looking up the rest from reference TRBV7-2 and TRBJ2-1 gives the full variable domain: GAGVSQSPSNKVTEKGKDVELRCDPISGHTALYWYRQSLGQGLEFLIYFQGNSAPDKSGLPSDRFSAERTGGSVSTLTIQRTQQEDSAVYLCASRSEYNEQFFGPGTRLTVL.